Following are 28 T cell receptor beta chains from one sample sequenced in a study of T cell responses to AZD1222 COVID-19 vaccine. Generated by immunoSEQ multiplex PCR, the TCRdb table keeps only in-frame clones and is missing some. Here the sample spans approximately 80,000 clones, around 90% being singletons. Sample: peripheral blood, taken on day 0 of AZD1222 vaccination. Receptor source: an adult in good health.

With respect to this clone: Other DNA variants within this sample encode the same CDR3. V is TRBV28 and J is TRBJ1-1, with unresolved D. V was cut by 2 bases and J by 4 bases, with 5 bases left in between. CDR3 length equals 12 residues. The germline CDR1 and CDR2 sequences are MDHEN and SYDVKM. The CDR3 sequence is CASSLALTEAFF. CDR3 nucleotides: TGTGCCAGCAGTTTAGCCCTCACTGAAGCTTTCTTT. Combining the CDR3 with reference TRBV28 and TRBJ1-1 gives the whole variable domain DVKVTQSSRYLVKRTGEKVFLECVQDMDHENMFWYRQDPGLGLRLIYFSYDVKMKEKGDIPEGYSVSREKKERFSLILESASTNQTSMYLCASSLALTEAFFGQGTRLTVV.

V and J are TRBV5-8 and TRBJ1-3; no firm D call. The CDR3 extends over 14 amino acids. V was cut by 2 bases and J by 4 bases, with 10 bases left in between. In germline, CDR1 is SGHTS, CDR2 YDEGEE. The CDR3 nucleotides are TGTGCCAGCAGCTTTGTGGCGCGGGGAAACACCATATATTTT. Amino acid sequence: CASSFVARGNTIYF.

The rearrangement joins TRBV4-3 to TRBJ1-6, with D uncertain. CDR1 is LGHNA and CDR2 is YSLEER in the germline V gene. This CDR3 comprises 15 residues. Trimming removed 6 bases from V and 8 bases from J, with 17 bases in between. CDR3 sequence reads: CASSRQGNQDSPLHF. CDR3 coding DNA: TGCGCCAGCAGTAGGCAAGGGAATCAAGATTCACCCCTCCACTTT.

This chain joins TRBV6-2 or TRBV6-3 and TRBJ2-7; 8 nucleotides align to TRBD2. CDR3 length: 17 residues. Germline assignment: CDR1 MNHEY and CDR2 SVGEGT. V trimming: 4 bases; J trimming: 2 bases; junction bases outside the gene matches: 13. In DNA form, the CDR3 reads TGTGCCAGCAGTTGGGTAAGGGGTAGCGGGGAAACCTACGAGCAGTACTTC. Translation gives CASSWVRGSGETYEQYF.

This sequence joins TRBV12-5 and TRBJ2-2; D uncertain. V was clipped by 6 bases and J by 1 base, with 12 bases between them. CDR1 is LGHNT and CDR2 is FRNRAP in the germline V gene. The CDR3 has 15 amino acids. CDR3 sequence (DNA): TGTGCTAGTGGCCTAACTCCAGAGAACACCGGGGAGCTGTTTTTT. This gives the protein CASGLTPENTGELFF.

This sequence joins TRBV21-1 and TRBJ2-6; the table calls TRBD1, which could not be checked here. TRBV21-1 corresponds to a pseudogene. The CDR3 length is 19 residues. CDR3 residues: CASSNIGGQGVSGANVLTF. CDR3 DNA: TGTGCCAGCAGCAATATAGGCGGACAGGGTGTCTCTGGGGCCAACGTCCTGACTTTC.

This clone was seen once. CDR3 in DNA: TGTGCCAGCAGGGCCAGAACCGAGGCCGGGGAGCTGTTTTTT. Protein: CASRARTEAGELFF. J is TRBJ2-2 and V is TRBV2; D not resolved. Germline V lookup: CDR1 SNHLY, CDR2 FYNNEI. Trimming cost V 6 bases and J 6 bases, with 14 bases left between them. The CDR3 extends over 14 amino acids.

This clone was counted once. One end of the junction fails to match germline, which may point to a read error. This chain uses TRBV7-7 with TRBJ1-3; D unclear. Germline CDR1 is SSHAT and CDR2 is FNYEAQ (reference sequence). CDR3 length: 15 amino acids. The CDR3 bases are TGTGCTAGCAGCGTATCCGCTATGTCTGGAAACACCATATATTTT. It specifies CASSVSAMSGNTIYF. The complete variable domain, with remaining parts taken from reference TRBV7-7 and TRBJ1-3, reads GAGVSQSPRYKVTKRGQDVTLRCDPISSHATLYWYQQALGQGPEFLTYFNYEAQPDKSGLPSDRFSAERPEGSISTLTIQRTEQRDSAMYRCASSVSAMSGNTIYFGEGSWLTVV.

The rearrangement joins TRBV19 to TRBJ2-7; tentative D call: TRBD1 (5 bases). Germline V gene data show CDR1 as LNHDA and CDR2 as SQIVND (reference sequence). The CDR3 has 14 amino acids. V lost 4 bases, J lost 0 bases, and 10 bases lay in between. The chain's CDR3 is CASSTAQGSYEQYF. The CDR3 nucleotides read TGTGCCAGTAGTACCGCCCAGGGCTCCTACGAGCAGTACTTC.

This clone came up once. This sequence joins TRBV29-1 and TRBJ1-1, with TRBD1 as a possible D gene (5 bases). Germline V CDR1 and CDR2: SQVTM, ANQGSEA. This CDR3 has 13 amino acids. V was cut by 3 bases and J by 1 base, with 9 bases left in between. The CDR3 sequence is CSVDGRANTEAFF. The CDR3 nucleotides are TGCAGCGTTGATGGCAGGGCGAACACTGAAGCTTTCTTT.

The rearrangement links TRBV5-1 to TRBJ2-3; TRBD2 agrees at 10 bases. The CDR3 covers 16 residues. Germline CDR1 reads SGHRS; CDR2 reads YFSETQ. V shed 6 bases and J 4 bases; nucleotides not matched to a gene: 11. The CDR3: CASNLKAGGPPDTQYF. The CDR3 DNA reads as TGCGCCAGCAACCTTAAAGCGGGGGGGCCCCCAGATACGCAGTATTTT.

The chain couples TRBV5-6 to TRBJ1-1, with a tentative D call TRBD1 (5 bases). Trimming took off 3 bases at V and 4 bases at J, with 16 bases between the two ends. CDR3 size: 15 residues. Germline values: CDR1 SGHDT, CDR2 YYEEEE. The CDR3 DNA sequence: TGTGCCAGCAGCTCCAGGGCCCGGAGGGGCACTGAAGCTTTCTTT. This encodes CASSSRARRGTEAFF.

This clone is a singleton in its sample. The chain joins TRBV7-9 to TRBJ2-7; D could derive from TRBD1 or TRBD2 (5 bases each). The germline gives CDR1 SEHNR, CDR2 FQNEAQ (reference sequence). The CDR3 contains 14 residues. The V end was cut by 3 bases, the J end by 8 bases, with 17 bases between. The CDR3 region is CASSFSPGATKQYF. CDR3 coding DNA: TGTGCCAGCAGCTTTAGCCCCGGGGCAACCAAGCAGTACTTC.

The V call is TRBV28, the J call TRBJ1-4; D unclear. Trimming left V 5 bases short and J 3 bases short, with 28 bases between. The CDR3 is 20 amino acids. CDR1 MDHEN and CDR2 SYDVKM come from the germline V gene. The CDR3 region is CASSITLIRTSPRSNEKLFF. The CDR3 nucleotides are TGTGCCAGCAGTATCACACTAATACGGACGTCCCCGCGGTCTAATGAAAAACTGTTTTTT.

V and J are TRBV5-4 and TRBJ2-1; 9 bases are shared with TRBD1. Germline V CDR1 and CDR2: SGHNT, YYREEE (reference sequence). The CDR3 has 16 amino acids. V dropped 6 bases and J dropped 3; count of bases not matched to a gene: 10. The CDR3 here is CASNSRWGQGYNEQFF. The CDR3 bases are TGTGCCAGCAACTCGCGTTGGGGACAGGGCTACAATGAGCAGTTCTTC.

The chain joins TRBV5-6 to TRBJ1-1, with D possibly TRBD1 on 5 matching bases. The CDR3 consists of 16 residues. CDR1 is SGHDT and CDR2 is YYEEEE in the germline V gene. Deletions cut 7 bases from V and 2 bases from J, with 21 bases between. The chain's CDR3 is CASGIRTPPLNTEAFF. DNA for the CDR3: TGTGCCAGCGGTATTCGGACACCGCCACTAAACACTGAAGCTTTCTTT.

The V gene is TRBV29-1, the J gene TRBJ1-1, with no clear D. The CDR3 spans 13 residues. V was cut by 1 base and J by 7 bases, with 13 bases left in between. The germline CDR1 and CDR2 sequences are SQVTM and ANQGSEA. CDR3 coding DNA: TGCAGCGTTGAAGTTACGAACTCGATTGAAGCTTTCTTT. Translation gives CSVEVTNSIEAFF.

V is TRBV5-5 and J is TRBJ1-2; 7 nucleotides agree with TRBD1. Germline V gene sequence: CDR1 SGHKS, CDR2 YYEKEE (reference sequence). V was clipped by 0 bases and J by 2 bases; unmatched bases: 4. This CDR3 region has 15 residues. CDR3 sequence (DNA): TGTGCCAGCAGCTTGGGGGGACAGACAAACTATGGCTACACCTTC. Translation: CASSLGGQTNYGYTF. Combining the CDR3 with reference TRBV5-5 and TRBJ1-2 gives the whole variable domain DAGVTQSPTHLIKTRGQQVTLRCSPISGHKSVSWYQQVLGQGPQFIFQYYEKEERGRGNFPDRFSARQFPNYSSELNVNALLLGDSALYLCASSLGGQTNYGYTFGSGTRLTVV.

The chain recombines TRBV5-8 with TRBJ1-2; unclear D gene. The V end lost 3 bases, the J end lost 5 bases, and 14 bases lay between the germline ends. The CDR3 consists of 14 residues. Germline V lookup: CDR1 SGHTS, CDR2 YDEGEE. The CDR3 nucleotides read TGTGCCAGCAGCTACTCCAACAACCCTTATGGCTACACCTTC. As protein: CASSYSNNPYGYTF.

The chain couples TRBV7-9 to TRBJ2-5; D ambiguous. Trimming shortened V by 5 bases and J by 2 bases, and 12 bases separated the two germline ends. Germline CDR1 SEHNR, CDR2 FQNEAQ (reference sequence). The CDR3 totals 14 residues. CDR3 bases: TGTGCCAGCAGCAAGACACTTACTCAAGAGACCCAGTACTTC. This translates into CASSKTLTQETQYF.

This chain's CDR3 is CAWGGIYNSPLHF. DNA of the CDR3: TGTGCCTGGGGAGGCATCTATAATTCACCCCTCCACTTT. The J gene is TRBJ1-6, the V gene TRBV30; D unclear. Trimming left V 5 bases short and J 3 bases short, with 8 bases between. The germline V gene has CDR1 GTSNPN and CDR2 SVGIG (reference sequence). There are 13 residues in the CDR3.

The V call is TRBV5-1, the J call TRBJ1-1; 8 bases align to TRBD1. The CDR3 is made up of 16 amino acids. The germline gives CDR1 SGHRS, CDR2 YFSETQ. V was clipped by 4 bases and J by 1 base; unmatched bases: 9. The CDR3 loop reads CASSLRQGTSNTEAFF. DNA for the CDR3: TGCGCCAGCAGCCTGAGACAGGGGACGTCGAACACTGAAGCTTTCTTT.

V is TRBV6-2 or TRBV6-3 and J is TRBJ1-5, with a possible D match to TRBD1 (5 bases). Germline V CDR1 and CDR2: MNHEY, SVGEGT. V dropped 0 bases and J dropped 10 bases, with 13 bases sitting between them. The CDR3 length is 14 residues. The CDR3: CASSYSGGGRPQHF. In DNA, the CDR3 is TGTGCCAGCAGTTACTCCGGGGGAGGTCGACCCCAGCATTTT.

The V gene is TRBV20-1, the J gene TRBJ2-2; possible D gene TRBD2, 5 bases. The V end lost 3 bases, the J end lost 7 bases, and 21 bases lay between the germline ends. The germline CDR1 and CDR2 sequences are DFQATT and SNEGSKA (reference sequence). This CDR3 has 16 amino acids. CDR3 sequence (DNA): TGCAGTGCTAGTGGAAAGGGAGCCGCTACCGGCGGGGAGCTGTTTTTT. It encodes CSASGKGAATGGELFF.

The count of this clone is one. This chain links TRBV27 with TRBJ2-7; tentatively, D is TRBD2 (5 bases). V was cut by 6 bases and J by 0 bases, with 12 bases left in between. From germline, CDR1 is MNHEY and CDR2 SMNVEV (reference sequence). The CDR3 spans 14 residues. CDR3 sequence reads: CASSPDFTSYEQYF. The CDR3 DNA reads TGTGCCAGCAGCCCGGACTTCACCTCCTACGAGCAGTACTTC.

CDR3 DNA sequence: TGTGCCAGCAGTGATTCACAGGTGAACACTGAAGCTTTCTTT. Protein product: CASSDSQVNTEAFF. The V call is TRBV2, the J call TRBJ1-1, with D possibly TRBD1 on 5 matching bases. The V end was cut by 3 bases, the J end by 0 bases, with 8 bases between. CDR3 length: 14 amino acids. The germline V gene encodes CDR1 SNHLY and CDR2 FYNNEI.

The rearrangement links TRBV27 to TRBJ1-1; D gene uncertain. Germline V gene lookup returns CDR1 MNHEY and CDR2 SMNVEV (reference sequence). CDR3 length equals 13 residues. The V gene lost 3 bases and the J gene lost 8 bases, with 13 bases spanning the gap. CDR3 region: CASSFLRQEEAFF. The CDR3 DNA reads TGTGCCAGCAGTTTCCTCCGCCAGGAGGAAGCTTTCTTT.

The chain has TRBV6-2 or TRBV6-3 and TRBJ1-1, with TRBD1 as a possible D gene (5 bases). The CDR3 sequence is 14 residues long. The germline V gene has CDR1 MNHEY and CDR2 SVGEGT. Trimming removed 2 bases from V and 6 bases from J, with 13 bases in between. CDR3: CASSYDGLGAEAFF. The CDR3 bases are TGTGCCAGCAGTTACGATGGATTGGGGGCTGAAGCTTTCTTT.